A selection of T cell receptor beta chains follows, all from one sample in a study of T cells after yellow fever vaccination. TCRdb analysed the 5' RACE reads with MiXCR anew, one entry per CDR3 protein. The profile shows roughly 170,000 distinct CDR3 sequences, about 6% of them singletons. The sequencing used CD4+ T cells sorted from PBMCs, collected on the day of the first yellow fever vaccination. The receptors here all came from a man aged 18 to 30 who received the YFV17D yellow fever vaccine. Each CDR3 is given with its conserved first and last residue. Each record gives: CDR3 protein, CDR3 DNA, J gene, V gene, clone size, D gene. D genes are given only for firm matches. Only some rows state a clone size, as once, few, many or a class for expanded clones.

CDR3aa: CASSLDPDRAHEQFF; CDR3nt: TGTGCCAGCAGTTTGGACCCGGACAGGGCACATGAGCAGTTCTTC; j_gene: TRBJ2-1; v_gene: TRBV12-3/TRBV12-4; abundance: -; d_gene: TRBD1
CDR3aa: CASNRQDYGYTF; CDR3nt: TGTGCCAGCAACCGACAAGACTATGGCTACACCTTC; j_gene: TRBJ1-2; v_gene: TRBV6-2/TRBV6-3; abundance: -; d_gene: -
CDR3aa: CASMRGTYEQYF; CDR3nt: TGTGCCAGCATGAGGGGAACCTACGAGCAGTACTTC; j_gene: TRBJ2-7; v_gene: TRBV2; abundance: few; d_gene: -
CDR3aa: CASSEVAGMDTQYF; CDR3nt: TGTGCCAGCAGCGAAGTAGCGGGGATGGATACGCAGTATTTT; j_gene: TRBJ2-3; v_gene: TRBV5-4; abundance: -; d_gene: TRBD2
CDR3aa: CATSRGGPRGTVSAPLHF; CDR3nt: TGTGCCACCAGCAGAGGGGGACCCAGGGGTACGGTGTCTGCACCCCTCCACTTT; j_gene: TRBJ1-6; v_gene: TRBV15; abundance: many; d_gene: -
CDR3aa: CASSSVPTGWGLETQYF; CDR3nt: TGTGCCAGCAGCTCCGTCCCGACAGGGTGGGGATTAGAGACCCAGTACTTC; j_gene: TRBJ2-5; v_gene: TRBV11-2; abundance: few; d_gene: TRBD1
CDR3aa: CASSWGGGFNQPQHF; CDR3nt: TGTGCCAGCAGTTGGGGCGGGGGGTTCAATCAGCCCCAGCATTTT; j_gene: TRBJ1-5; v_gene: TRBV5-6; abundance: many; d_gene: -
CDR3aa: CASSHALAGGETQYF; CDR3nt: TGCGCCAGCAGCCACGCACTAGCGGGGGGGGAGACCCAGTACTTC; j_gene: TRBJ2-5; v_gene: TRBV4-1; abundance: many; d_gene: TRBD2
CDR3aa: CATSRAVVTRPGELFF; CDR3nt: TGTGCCACCAGCAGAGCCGTCGTTACTAGGCCCGGGGAGCTGTTTTTT; j_gene: TRBJ2-2; v_gene: TRBV15; abundance: many; d_gene: -
CDR3aa: CASSLAGRGGGQETQYF; CDR3nt: TGTGCCAGCAGCTTGGCAGGGCGGGGGGGCGGACAAGAGACCCAGTACTTC; j_gene: TRBJ2-5; v_gene: TRBV5-4; abundance: few; d_gene: TRBD2
CDR3aa: CASSRGTGNGQPQHF; CDR3nt: TGCGCCAGCAGCCGAGGGACAGGGAACGGACAGCCCCAGCATTTT; j_gene: TRBJ1-5; v_gene: TRBV4-3; abundance: few; d_gene: TRBD1
CDR3aa: CASSFSGTAYNEQFF; CDR3nt: TGTGCCAGCAGCTTTTCCGGGACAGCTTACAATGAGCAGTTCTTC; j_gene: TRBJ2-1; v_gene: TRBV5-5; abundance: few; d_gene: TRBD1
CDR3aa: CSGDTGDMNTEAFF; CDR3nt: TGCAGCGGAGACACAGGGGATATGAACACTGAAGCTTTCTTT; j_gene: TRBJ1-1; v_gene: TRBV29-1; abundance: many; d_gene: TRBD1
CDR3aa: CAISEPGTPNQETQYF; CDR3nt: TGTGCCATCAGTGAACCCGGGACACCGAACCAAGAGACCCAGTACTTC; j_gene: TRBJ2-5; v_gene: TRBV10-3; abundance: few; d_gene: -
CDR3aa: CASSRTGGPSSYNEQFF; CDR3nt: TGTGCCAGCAGCCGCACGGGGGGGCCCAGCTCCTACAATGAGCAGTTCTTC; j_gene: TRBJ2-1; v_gene: TRBV7-2; abundance: few; d_gene: TRBD2
CDR3aa: CASSPQPGNTIYF; CDR3nt: TGTGCCAGCAGTCCCCAACCGGGAAACACCATATATTTT; j_gene: TRBJ1-3; v_gene: TRBV12-3/TRBV12-4; abundance: many; d_gene: -
CDR3aa: CASSLAAGHTDTQYF; CDR3nt: TGTGCCAGCAGCTTAGCGGCGGGGCACACAGATACGCAGTATTTT; j_gene: TRBJ2-3; v_gene: TRBV7-2; abundance: -; d_gene: -
CDR3aa: CASSLDRGKDTQYF; CDR3nt: TGCGCCAGCAGCTTGGACAGGGGGAAGGATACGCAGTATTTT; j_gene: TRBJ2-3; v_gene: TRBV5-1; abundance: many; d_gene: TRBD1
CDR3aa: CASTQGRGGYNEQFF; CDR3nt: TGTGCCAGCACCCAAGGTCGGGGGGGTTACAATGAGCAGTTCTTC; j_gene: TRBJ2-1; v_gene: TRBV7-2; abundance: few; d_gene: TRBD2
CDR3aa: CASSVTGQGREKLFF; CDR3nt: TGCGCCAGCAGCGTAACGGGACAGGGGAGAGAAAAACTGTTTTTT; j_gene: TRBJ1-4; v_gene: TRBV5-1; abundance: few; d_gene: TRBD1
CDR3aa: CASMLDFNYGYTF; CDR3nt: TGTGCCAGCATGCTCGACTTTAACTATGGCTACACCTTC; j_gene: TRBJ1-2; v_gene: TRBV5-5; abundance: few; d_gene: -
CDR3aa: CASSQGFATGSYEQYF; CDR3nt: TGTGCCAGCAGCCAAGGGTTCGCGACAGGGTCCTACGAGCAGTACTTC; j_gene: TRBJ2-7; v_gene: TRBV3-1; abundance: few; d_gene: TRBD1
CDR3aa: CASSVAGDGSTEAFF; CDR3nt: TGTGCCAGCAGCGTAGCTGGCGACGGGTCCACTGAAGCTTTCTTT; j_gene: TRBJ1-1; v_gene: TRBV9; abundance: few; d_gene: -
CDR3aa: CSVETVSKGYTF; CDR3nt: TGCAGCGTGGAGACAGTATCCAAGGGCTACACCTTC; j_gene: TRBJ1-2; v_gene: TRBV29-1; abundance: many; d_gene: -
CDR3aa: CASSNREGSTDTQYF; CDR3nt: TGTGCCAGCAGCAACCGCGAGGGGAGCACAGATACGCAGTATTTT; j_gene: TRBJ2-3; v_gene: TRBV4-2; abundance: many; d_gene: -
CDR3aa: CSAKGQTEAFF; CDR3nt: TGCAGTGCTAAGGGACAGACTGAAGCTTTCTTT; j_gene: TRBJ1-1; v_gene: TRBV20-1; abundance: many; d_gene: TRBD1
CDR3aa: CSASVTGMDGYTF; CDR3nt: TGCAGTGCTAGTGTTACAGGGATGGATGGCTACACCTTC; j_gene: TRBJ1-2; v_gene: TRBV20-1; abundance: many; d_gene: -
CDR3aa: CASSSSQTGSPLHF; CDR3nt: TGTGCCAGCAGTTCCTCGCAAACCGGTTCACCCCTCCACTTT; j_gene: TRBJ1-6; v_gene: TRBV12-3/TRBV12-4; abundance: many; d_gene: -
CDR3aa: CAISPWTAETQYF; CDR3nt: TGTGCCATCAGCCCTTGGACAGCGGAGACCCAGTACTTC; j_gene: TRBJ2-5; v_gene: TRBV5-5; abundance: -; d_gene: -
CDR3aa: CASSRGESENQPQHF; CDR3nt: TGTGCCAGCAGTAGGGGGGAGTCGGAAAATCAGCCCCAGCATTTT; j_gene: TRBJ1-5; v_gene: TRBV12-3/TRBV12-4; abundance: many; d_gene: -
CDR3aa: CASSRANWSPNEQFF; CDR3nt: TGTGCCAGCAGTAGGGCTAACTGGAGCCCCAATGAGCAGTTCTTC; j_gene: TRBJ2-1; v_gene: TRBV27; abundance: many; d_gene: -